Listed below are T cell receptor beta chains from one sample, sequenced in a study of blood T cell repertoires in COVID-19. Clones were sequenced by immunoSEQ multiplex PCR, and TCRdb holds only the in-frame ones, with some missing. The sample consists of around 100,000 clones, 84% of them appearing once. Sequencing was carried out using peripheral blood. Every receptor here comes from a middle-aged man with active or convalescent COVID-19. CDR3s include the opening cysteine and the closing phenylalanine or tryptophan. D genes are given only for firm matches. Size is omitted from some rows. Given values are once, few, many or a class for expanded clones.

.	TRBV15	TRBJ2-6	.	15	TGTGCCACCAGCAGAGACGGCTCTGGGGCCAACGTCCTGACTTTC	CATSRDGSGANVLTF
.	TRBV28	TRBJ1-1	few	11	TGTGCCAGCAGTTTTCTGACTGAAGCTTTCTTT	CASSFLTEAFF
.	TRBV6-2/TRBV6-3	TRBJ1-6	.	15	TGTGCCAGCAGTGCGAGTAGCTCCTATAATTCACCCCTCCACTTT	CASSASSSYNSPLHF
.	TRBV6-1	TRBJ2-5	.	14	TGTGCCAGCAGTGAATACAGGTTCCAAGAGACCCAGTACTTC	CASSEYRFQETQYF
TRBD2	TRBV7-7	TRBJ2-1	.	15	TGTGCCAGCAGCTTCAGACTAGCGAATTACAATGAGCAGTTCTTC	CASSFRLANYNEQFF
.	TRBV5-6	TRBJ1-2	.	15	TGTGCCAGCAGCTTGGCGGCGGGGGGCCTCTATGGCTACACCTTC	CASSLAAGGLYGYTF
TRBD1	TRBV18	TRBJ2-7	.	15	TGTGCCAGCTCACCACAGGGGGCTCCCTCTGAGGAGCAGTACTTC	CASSPQGAPSEEQYF
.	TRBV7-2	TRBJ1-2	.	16	TGTGCCAGCAGCTTAGGACCATGGGAGGAGCACTATGGCTACACCTTC	CASSLGPWEEHYGYTF
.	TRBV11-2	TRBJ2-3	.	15	TGTGCCAGCAGCTTAGGAGGGCCGGGGGCAGATACGCAGTATTTT	CASSLGGPGADTQYF
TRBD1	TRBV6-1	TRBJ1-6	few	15	TGTGCCAGCAGTGATACGGACAGGGTTAATTCACCCCTCCACTTT	CASSDTDRVNSPLHF
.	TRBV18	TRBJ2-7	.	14	TGTGCCAGCTCAATCGAGGTAGTTGAGAACGAGCAGTACTTC	CASSIEVVENEQYF
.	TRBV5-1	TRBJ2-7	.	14	TGCGCCAGCAGCGCTTCAGGGGACGGAGACGAGCAGTACTTC	CASSASGDGDEQYF
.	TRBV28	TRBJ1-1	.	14	TGTGCCAGCAGTTTAGGTACAGGGAACACTGAAGCTTTCTTT	CASSLGTGNTEAFF
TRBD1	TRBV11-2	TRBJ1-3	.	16	TGTGCCAGCAGCCGAGGACAGGAATTCTCTGGAAACACCATATATTTT	CASSRGQEFSGNTIYF
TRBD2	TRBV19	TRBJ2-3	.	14	TGTGCCAGTAGCTTCGGGGGGGCCGGAGATACGCAGTATTTT	CASSFGGAGDTQYF
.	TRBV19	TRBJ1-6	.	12	TGTGCCAGTAACATCCTGAATTCACCCCTCCACTTT	CASNILNSPLHF
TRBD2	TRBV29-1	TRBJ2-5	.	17	TGCAGCGTTGAGAGGGAGCGGGGGGGGTTTAGTCAAGAGACCCAGTACTTC	CSVERERGGFSQETQYF
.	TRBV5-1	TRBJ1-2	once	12	TGCGCCAGCAGCTTGCAGGGTAGTGGCTACACCTTC	CASSLQGSGYTF
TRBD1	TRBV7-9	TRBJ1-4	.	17	TGTGCCAGCAGCCCCCGGACAGGCTCCACAACTAATGAAAAACTGTTTTTT	CASSPRTGSTTNEKLFF
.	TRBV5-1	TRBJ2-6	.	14	TGCGCCAGCAGCTTGGGGAGTGGGGCCAACGTCCTGACTTTC	CASSLGSGANVLTF
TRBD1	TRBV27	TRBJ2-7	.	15	TGTGCCAGCGCGCCCCAAGACAGGGTTACCTACGAGCAGTACTTC	CASAPQDRVTYEQYF
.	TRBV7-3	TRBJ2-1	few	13	TGTGCCAGCAGCTTAGCTAGCCTCAATGAGCAGTTCTTC	CASSLASLNEQFF
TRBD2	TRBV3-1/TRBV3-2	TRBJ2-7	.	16	TGTGCCAGCAGCCTCCGGGTCAGCGGGGGTTCCTACGAGCAGTACTTC	CASSLRVSGGSYEQYF
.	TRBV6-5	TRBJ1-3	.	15	TGTGCCAGCCGCAAGGAGGGCAATAGTGGAAACACCATATATTTT	CASRKEGNSGNTIYF
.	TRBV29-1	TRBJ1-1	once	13	TGCAGCGTTGGGCCAGGGGTTAACACTGAAGCTTTCTTT	CSVGPGVNTEAFF
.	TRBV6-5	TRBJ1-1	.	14	TGTGCCAGCAGCCTGAGGAGGGGCCACACTGAAGCTTTCTTT	CASSLRRGHTEAFF